This entry lists 29 T cell receptor beta chains sequenced from one sample in a study of blood T cells in healthy people across ages. With a J-beta primer mix and a sample-barcoded 5' primer, a second PCR ran about 7 to 11 cycles. TCRdb re-analysed the 5' RACE reads in MiXCR, keeping a single row per CDR3 protein. The data show some 760,000 distinct CDR3 sequences, around a quarter seen once. This same sample was also taken into another study, of T cells of mothers and their children.

Sequenced: blood. These receptors all come from a boy between 10 and 17 years old in good health.

The rearrangement links TRBV7-9 to TRBJ1-4; perhaps TRBD1 as D (5 bases). The germline V gene encodes CDR1 SEHNR and CDR2 FQNEAQ (reference sequence). V shed 2 bases and J shed 7 bases, with 11 bases lying between them. CDR3 length equals 14 residues. CDR3 amino acids: CASSLRDEAEKLFF. DNA for the CDR3: TGTGCCAGCAGCTTACGGGACGAAGCTGAAAAACTGTTTTTT.

The V and J genes are TRBV6-5 and TRBJ2-3; 10 bases line up with TRBD2. This CDR3 has 14 amino acids. The J segment lost 4 bases and the V segment lost 6 bases, leaving 4 bases of the junction unmatched. Germline values: CDR1 MNHEY, CDR2 SVGAGI. This chain's CDR3 is CASRAGTSADTQYF. The DNA for the CDR3 is TGTGCCAGCAGGGCCGGGACTAGCGCAGATACGCAGTATTTT.

The chain links TRBV5-1 to TRBJ2-2; D ambiguous. The CDR3 length is 15 residues. V dropped 1 base and J dropped 4 bases, with 11 bases sitting between them. Germline V gene sequence: CDR1 SGHRS, CDR2 YFSETQ. The CDR3 protein is CASSLLVDGTGELFF. The CDR3 region has the DNA TGCGCCAGCAGCTTGTTGGTAGACGGCACCGGGGAGCTGTTTTTT.

The sample holds a few counts of this clonotype. This rearrangement joins TRBV3-1 to TRBJ2-1; D could derive from TRBD1 or TRBD2 (5 bases each). This CDR3 is built from 17 residues. Germline V CDR1 and CDR2: LGHDT, YNNKEL (reference sequence). V lost 1 base, J lost 3 bases, and 16 bases lay in between. CDR3 sequence (DNA): TGTGCCAGCAGCCAAGGGGGGATAAGAGGGAGCTACAATGAGCAGTTCTTC. The encoded protein is CASSQGGIRGSYNEQFF.

This rearrangement joins TRBV29-1 to TRBJ2-5; D not certain. Germline-derived CDR1 and CDR2 are SQVTM and ANQGSEA. The CDR3 is 13 residues long. Trimming took off 3 bases at V and 6 bases at J, with 14 bases between the two ends. The CDR3 loop reads CSVDPTGPQTQYF. CDR3 bases: TGCAGCGTTGATCCAACTGGGCCTCAGACCCAGTACTTC.

J is TRBJ2-4 and V is TRBV28; D assignment may be TRBD1 or TRBD2 (5 bases each). The V end was cut by 5 bases, the J end by 9 bases, with 26 bases between. The CDR3 has 17 amino acids. Germline CDR1 is MDHEN and CDR2 is SYDVKM. CDR3 DNA sequence: TGTGCCAGCAGTCCTCATAGGGGACCGCAAGGGAGAAGCATTCAGTACTTC. Protein: CASSPHRGPQGRSIQYF.

This clonotype has just a few counts. The chain couples TRBV12-3 or TRBV12-4 to TRBJ2-2; D might be TRBD2 (5 bases). V lost 5 bases to trimming and J lost 6 bases, with 13 bases between them. The CDR3 extends over 14 amino acids. This CDR3 is CASSLGTSPGELFF. CDR3 DNA sequence: TGTGCCAGCAGTCTAGGAACTAGTCCCGGGGAGCTGTTTTTT.

This clonotype occurred a few times. V and J are TRBV20-1 and TRBJ1-4; D gene uncertain. Germline assignment: CDR1 DFQATT and CDR2 SNEGSKA (reference sequence). CDR3 length: 11 amino acids. V gave up 8 bases and J gave up 5 bases, with 9 bases separating them. The CDR3 here is CSFLLNEKLFF. In nucleotides, the CDR3 is TGCAGTTTCCTCCTCAATGAAAAACTGTTTTTT.

This clonotype was recorded a few times. The chain links TRBV9 to TRBJ1-1, with no clear D. The CDR3 loop spans 13 amino acids. CDR1 and CDR2 from the germline V gene are SGDLS and YYNGEE. The V and J ends lost 0 bases and 3 bases respectively, with 6 bases between them. CDR3 coding DNA: TGTGCCAGCAGCGTAGGAGGCCACACTGAAGCTTTCTTT. It is translated as CASSVGGHTEAFF. Filled out from reference TRBV9 and TRBJ1-1, the complete variable domain reads DSGVTQTPKHLITATGQRVTLRCSPRSGDLSVYWYQQSLDQGLQFLIQYYNGEERAKGNILERFSAQQFPDLHSELNLSSLELGDSALYFCASSVGGHTEAFFGQGTRLTVV.

This clonotype was seen a few times. The rearrangement joins TRBV24-1 to TRBJ2-1; unclear D gene. Germline CDR1 is KGHDR and CDR2 is SFDVKD. The CDR3 spans 14 residues. V dropped 4 bases and J dropped 8 bases, with 14 bases sitting between them. The CDR3 loop is CATSDPAPQYEQFF. CDR3 DNA sequence: TGTGCCACCAGTGACCCGGCCCCCCAGTATGAGCAGTTCTTC.

This clonotype showed up just once. The chain employs TRBV7-8 and TRBJ2-5; the D gene is possibly TRBD2 (6 bases). Trimming took off 5 bases at V and 6 bases at J, with 10 bases between the two ends. This CDR3 is built from 12 residues. Germline values: CDR1 SGHVS, CDR2 FQNEAQ. CDR3 in DNA: TGTGCCAGCAGCCCGGAGGGACAGACCCAGTACTTC. It yields the protein CASSPEGQTQYF.

This clonotype came up a few times. CDR3 bases: TGCAGTGCGCCTCCCCCGGGACCACTCTATGGCTACACCTTC. This codes for CSAPPPGPLYGYTF. V is TRBV20-1 and J is TRBJ1-2; a possible D gene is TRBD1 (5 bases). Germline loops: CDR1 DFQATT, CDR2 SNEGSKA (reference sequence). Between the trimmed V and J ends, which lost 6 bases and 4 bases, there was a span of 18 bases. This CDR3 region has 14 residues.

V is TRBV20-1 and J is TRBJ2-5; a possible D gene is TRBD2 (5 bases). The DNA end is a closer match to TRBJ2-1, so the J assignment may be wrong. The germline V gene encodes CDR1 DFQATT and CDR2 SNEGSKA (reference sequence). CDR3 size: 14 residues. CDR3 region: CSARDLRRNAEQFF. CDR3 bases: TGCAGTGCTAGAGACCTCAGGAGGAATGCTGAGCAGTTCTTC.

This clonotype was found a few times. The chain carries TRBV4-3 and TRBJ2-1, with unresolved D. CDR3 length equals 13 residues. Germline lookup yields CDR1 LGHNA and CDR2 YSLEER. V lost 1 base, J lost 9 bases, and 10 bases lay in between. This CDR3 is CASSQVSVSEQFF. The CDR3 DNA is TGCGCCAGCAGCCAAGTATCAGTCTCTGAGCAGTTCTTC.

The chain employs TRBV6-1 and TRBJ2-7, with a tentative D call TRBD2 (6 bases). This CDR3 region has 14 residues. The V gene lost 8 bases and the J gene lost 7 bases, with 21 bases spanning the gap. Germline V gene sequence: CDR1 MNHNS, CDR2 SASEGT. CDR3 protein: CASRRVLLTHEQYF. DNA of the CDR3: TGTGCCAGCCGGAGGGTACTCCTCACCCATGAGCAGTACTTC.

The rearrangement links TRBV10-3 to TRBJ2-7; D unresolved. Germline values: CDR1 ENHRY, CDR2 SYGVKD. V lost 10 bases to trimming and J lost 3 bases, with 16 bases between them. This CDR3 contains 13 residues. CDR3 sequence reads: CATRALDRYEQYF. In nucleotides, the CDR3 is TGTGCCACCCGGGCCCTGGATCGCTACGAGCAGTACTTC.

This rearrangement joins TRBV25-1 to TRBJ2-1; 7 positions match TRBD2. This CDR3 has 15 residues. Per germline, CDR1 MGHDK and CDR2 SYGVNS. Trimming took 3 bases from V and 6 from J; bases not matched to a gene: 8. The CDR3 DNA reads as TGTGCCAGCAGTGACCCAACGCGGGGGAGCAATGAGCAGTTCTTC. It translates to CASSDPTRGSNEQFF.

This clonotype was found a few times. The V and J genes are TRBV7-6 and TRBJ2-7, with D unclear. Germline CDR1 is SGHVS and CDR2 is FNYEAQ. The V end was cut by 1 base, the J end by 7 bases, with 14 bases between. This CDR3 has 14 residues. The CDR3 DNA reads as TGTGCCAGCAGCTTAGGAGGCGAGGTTTGGGAGCAGTACTTC. This translates into CASSLGGEVWEQYF.

This clonotype was detected only a few times. The chain employs TRBV9 and TRBJ2-1; D is possibly TRBD1 (6 bases). Trimming cost V 4 bases and J 13 bases, with 15 bases left between them. The CDR3 extends over 12 amino acids. Looked up from germline, CDR1 is SGDLS and CDR2 is YYNGEE. The CDR3 sequence: CASSSLQGTQFF. CDR3 nucleotide sequence: TGTGCCAGCAGCTCCCTACAGGGAACTCAGTTCTTC.

This clonotype was picked up many times. One end of the junction fails to match germline, which may point to a read error. The rearrangement links TRBV5-1 to TRBJ2-4; 9 nucleotides align to TRBD2. The CDR3 has 12 residues. Germline V lookup: CDR1 SGHRS, CDR2 YFSETQ. Here the CDR3 reads CASSLAGDIQYF. CDR3 nucleotide sequence: TGTGCCAGCAGCTTAGCGGGGGACATTCAGTACTTC.

The chain has TRBV5-6 and TRBJ1-6, with D possibly being TRBD1 (6 bases). Germline CDR1 is SGHDT and CDR2 is YYEEEE. The CDR3 is made up of 15 amino acids. Trimming took off 2 bases at V and 3 bases at J, with 9 bases between the two ends. CDR3 sequence (DNA): TGTGCCAGCAGCTTAGGGGACATCTATAATTCACCCCTCCACTTT. This encodes CASSLGDIYNSPLHF.

The chain uses TRBV19 and TRBJ1-4; D perhaps matches TRBD1 (5 bases). Trimming took 3 bases from V and 7 from J, leaving 21 bases between them. The CDR3 contains 17 residues. Germline CDR1 LNHDA, CDR2 SQIVND (reference sequence). The CDR3 DNA reads TGTGCCAGTAGTATTCGGGTTCCAGGGCTGGCTAGTGAAAAACTGTTTTTT. Amino acids: CASSIRVPGLASEKLFF.

V usage is TRBV12-3 or TRBV12-4 and J usage is TRBJ1-1; the D is unclear. The CDR3 totals 12 residues. Between the trimmed V and J ends, which lost 8 bases and 4 bases, there was a span of 11 bases. CDR3 coding DNA: TGTGCCAGCGCGGAGGTGATCACTGAAGCTTTCTTT. It codes for CASAEVITEAFF.

This clonotype was found many times. The J gene is TRBJ2-4, the V gene TRBV29-1, with 7 positions matching TRBD1. The CDR3 has 16 residues. Germline V gives CDR1 SQVTM, CDR2 ANQGSEA. Trimming took 1 base from V and 5 from J; bases not matched to a gene: 11. DNA of the CDR3: TGCAGCGTTGAAGGACACCAGGGACAGACGGAAAACATTCAGTACTTC. Translated: CSVEGHQGQTENIQYF.

This clonotype came up a few times. V usage is TRBV5-1 and J usage is TRBJ2-1, with 8 bases aligning to TRBD2. The CDR3 is 16 amino acids. Germline V gene data show CDR1 as SGHRS and CDR2 as YFSETQ. V lost 0 bases to trimming and J lost 13 bases; unmatched junction nucleotides: 15. The CDR3, as DNA: TGCGCCAGCAGCTTGGTCGGTCAAACCGCGCGGGAGGACCAGTTCTTC. It yields the protein CASSLVGQTAREDQFF.

The CDR3 DNA follows: TGTGCCATCAGGGACAGGGTACTGGACAATGAGCAGTTCTTC. Protein sequence: CAIRDRVLDNEQFF. V is TRBV10-3 and J is TRBJ2-1; 8 bases fit TRBD1. CDR3 length: 14 residues. Germline CDR1 ENHRY, CDR2 SYGVKD. J was trimmed by 5 bases and V by 6 bases; bases with no gene match: 6.

The V and J genes are TRBV15 and TRBJ2-7; D call uncertain. CDR1 and CDR2 (germline): LNHNV, YYDKDF (reference sequence). The CDR3 length is 13 residues. V was clipped by 1 base and J by 6 bases, with 10 bases between them. In DNA form, the CDR3 reads TGTGCCACCAGCAGAGTCAACCCGGGCGAGCAGTACTTC. Translated, it gives CATSRVNPGEQYF.

This clonotype was seen a few times. CDR3 amino acids: CASSPEQDLGYEQYF. The CDR3 DNA is TGTGCCAGCAGCCCCGAACAGGACCTAGGATACGAGCAGTACTTC. The chain couples TRBV7-8 to TRBJ2-7; D perhaps matches TRBD1 (5 bases). This CDR3 comprises 15 residues. Germline lookup yields CDR1 SGHVS and CDR2 FQNEAQ. V was trimmed by 5 bases and J by 4 bases, leaving 18 bases between them.

The rearrangement joins TRBV5-1 to TRBJ2-2; maybe TRBD2 (5 bases). Trimming removed 4 bases at V and 6 bases at J, with 13 bases between. This CDR3 is built from 14 residues. The germline gives CDR1 SGHRS, CDR2 YFSETQ. The CDR3: CASSPLLDSGELFF. CDR3 in DNA: TGCGCCAGCAGCCCCCTACTAGATTCCGGGGAGCTGTTTTTT.